This is a list of T cell receptor beta chains from one sample in a study of response to subunit inactivated influenza vaccine. Each CDR3 protein gets one entry after TCRdb re-called the RT-PCR reads with MiXCR. The sample consists of 530,000 or so distinct CDR3 sequences, roughly 12% of them appearing once. The starting material was PBMCs from blood, obtained on the day of vaccination. The receptors originated from a man over 45 who received an inactivated influenza vaccine. CDR3s include the opening cysteine and the closing phenylalanine or tryptophan. D genes are given only for firm matches. A clone size is listed for some rows: how often the clone was seen (once, few, many), or a class if it is expanded.

cdr3_nt	cdr3_aa	d_call	j_call	v_call	clone_size
TGCGCCAGCAGCTTTACTAGGGGCCACGAGCAGTACTTC	CASSFTRGHEQYF	NA	TRBJ2-7	TRBV5-1	few
TGTGCCAGCAGTTTCTCAGACAATCAGCCCCAGCATTTT	CASSFSDNQPQHF	NA	TRBJ1-5	TRBV12-3/TRBV12-4	NA
TGTGCCACCAGCAGACATAGGACTAGCGGGCGTTACAATGAGCAGTTCTTC	CATSRHRTSGRYNEQFF	TRBD2	TRBJ2-1	TRBV15	NA
TGTGCCAGCAGTGGGTCGGTGGGGGAAAAACTGTTTTTT	CASSGSVGEKLFF	NA	TRBJ1-4	TRBV25-1	few
TGCGCCAGCAGCTTGGGGGCACACCGGTACCAAGAGACCCAGTACTTC	CASSLGAHRYQETQYF	NA	TRBJ2-5	TRBV5-1	NA
TGTGCCAGCAGTGCGAAGAACACTGAAGCTTTCTTT	CASSAKNTEAFF	NA	TRBJ1-1	TRBV25-1	few
TGTGCCAGGACAGACTCCTACAATGAGCAGTTCTTC	CARTDSYNEQFF	NA	TRBJ2-1	TRBV6-1	NA
TGTGCCAGCAGCCACGCGAGACTAGCGGGAGAAGATACGCAGTATTTT	CASSHARLAGEDTQYF	TRBD2	TRBJ2-3	TRBV28	few
TGTGCCACCTTGGGACTAGCGGGAAACCAAGAGACCCAGTACTTC	CATLGLAGNQETQYF	TRBD2	TRBJ2-5	TRBV10-3	many
TGTGCCAGCAGCTTTGTAGGTTTTACAGGGGGCGATAATTCACCCCTCCACTTT	CASSFVGFTGGDNSPLHF	TRBD1	TRBJ1-6	TRBV11-1	NA
TGTGCCACCGGCGGGGTTCGGGACGAGCAGTACTTC	CATGGVRDEQYF	NA	TRBJ2-7	TRBV10-3	few
TGCGCCAGCAGCCCAGAGGGGGCGCATGGCTACACCTTC	CASSPEGAHGYTF	TRBD1	TRBJ1-2	TRBV5-1	few
TGTGCCAGCAGCTTAGACCTAACGAACACTGAAGCTTTCTTT	CASSLDLTNTEAFF	NA	TRBJ1-1	TRBV7-9	many
TGTGCCAGCAGCCTCACCACCGAATGGACAGTATCTCCAAGAGATCACCAGTACTTC	CASSLTTEWTVSPRDHQYF	NA	TRBJ2-5	TRBV14	NA
TGTGCCAGCAGCGTAGGCAGAGGACAGGGGATCGGAGCTTTCTTT	CASSVGRGQGIGAFF	TRBD1	TRBJ1-1	TRBV9	NA
TGTGCCAGCAGGCTGGGACAGGGTACCTACGAGCAGTACTTC	CASRLGQGTYEQYF	TRBD1	TRBJ2-7	TRBV12-3/TRBV12-4	once
TGTGCCAGCAGTTTACGGACGGCGCAGTACTTC	CASSLRTAQYF	NA	TRBJ2-7	TRBV28	NA
TGTGCCAGCAGCTTGCCGGGCCAGCCTAACACTGAAGCTTTCTTT	CASSLPGQPNTEAFF	NA	TRBJ1-1	TRBV5-6	few
TGCGCCAGCAGCCAAGTCGGCTATGAGCAGTTCTTC	CASSQVGYEQFF	NA	TRBJ2-1	TRBV4-3	few
TGTGCCAGCTCACCTCCGGGACAGGGGGCAAGAAATGAGCAGTTCTTC	CASSPPGQGARNEQFF	TRBD1	TRBJ2-1	TRBV18	NA
TGTGCCAGCAGTGACTTAGGGACAGCGAATCAGCCCCAGCATTTT	CASSDLGTANQPQHF	TRBD1	TRBJ1-5	TRBV2	few
TGCGCCAGCAGCCAATATTCCAGTAGGGTCCACGAGCAGTACTTC	CASSQYSSRVHEQYF	NA	TRBJ2-7	TRBV4-3	NA
TGTGCCAGCAGTTTAACCTGGACAAGACAAGAGACCCAGTACTTC	CASSLTWTRQETQYF	NA	TRBJ2-5	TRBV28	NA
TGTGCCAGCAGCCCACGGACAGGGCTCACTAATTCACCCCTCCACTTT	CASSPRTGLTNSPLHF	TRBD1	TRBJ1-6	TRBV7-2	few